These 32 T cell receptor beta chains share one sample of origin, sequenced in a study of blood T cell repertoires in COVID-19. The data were produced by immunoSEQ multiplex PCR, yet TCRdb's version contains in-frame clones alone and is incomplete. The table includes fewer than 250,000 clones, approximately 85% detected once. The specimen was peripheral blood. All receptors come from a woman aged 70-85 years with acute or convalescent COVID-19.

This clone showed up just once. J is TRBJ1-1 and V is TRBV2; 9 nucleotides line up with TRBD1. J was trimmed by 4 bases and V by 6 bases; bases with no gene match: 3. CDR1 and CDR2 from the germline V gene are SNHLY and FYNNEI. This CDR3 spans 13 amino acids. CDR3 loop: CASRTGGSTEAFF. CDR3 bases: TGTGCCAGCAGGACAGGGGGGTCCACTGAAGCTTTCTTT.

J is TRBJ1-2 and V is TRBV4-2; 7 bases are shared with TRBD1. Trimming removed 4 bases from V and 8 bases from J; junction bases left unmatched: 10. The CDR3 covers 14 residues. Germline V CDR1 and CDR2: LGHNA, YNFKEQ. CDR3 in amino acids: CASSPQGGPEGYTF. The CDR3 coding sequence is TGTGCCAGCAGCCCGCAGGGGGGTCCTGAGGGCTACACCTTC.

V and J are TRBV7-2 and TRBJ2-2; 7 bases map to TRBD2. The germline gives CDR1 SGHTA, CDR2 FQGNSA. The CDR3 totals 14 residues. Trimming at V came to 0 bases and at J to 5 bases, leaving 0 bases not matched to a gene. The CDR3 loop reads CASSLARGTGELFF. CDR3 coding DNA: TGTGCCAGCAGCTTAGCGCGGGGGACCGGGGAGCTGTTTTTT.

CDR3 sequence: CASRGGQRSTEAFF. CDR3 sequence (DNA): TGTGCCAGCAGGGGGGGACAGCGATCCACTGAAGCTTTCTTT. The chain has TRBV28 and TRBJ1-1, with 7 bases fitting TRBD1. Germline CDR1 reads MDHEN; CDR2 reads SYDVKM. CDR3 length: 14 amino acids. Unmatched junction bases numbered 8, after V lost 6 bases and J lost 4 bases.

This clone has a handful of counts. The chain couples TRBV20-1 to TRBJ1-1; possibly TRBD1 for D (5 bases). The CDR3 has 12 amino acids. In germline, CDR1 is DFQATT, CDR2 SNEGSKA (reference sequence). V gave up 3 bases and J gave up 9 bases, with 14 bases separating them. This chain's CDR3 is CSASMPGKQAFF. The CDR3 DNA is TGCAGTGCTAGTATGCCAGGGAAACAAGCTTTCTTT.

The J gene is TRBJ1-2, the V gene TRBV27; 9 nucleotides line up with TRBD1. The V gene end was trimmed by 5 bases and the J gene end by 6 bases; junction bases not matched to a gene: 4. This CDR3 spans 13 amino acids. Germline CDR1 reads MNHEY; CDR2 reads SMNVEV (reference sequence). Here the CDR3 reads CASSAGTGNGYTF. CDR3 DNA sequence: TGTGCCAGCAGTGCCGGGACAGGGAATGGCTACACCTTC.

The genes are TRBV19 and TRBJ1-5, with a possible D match to TRBD1 (6 bases). V lost 4 bases to trimming and J lost 6 bases, with 16 bases between them. There are 15 residues in the CDR3. Looked up from germline, CDR1 is LNHDA and CDR2 is SQIVND (reference sequence). This CDR3 reads CASSRRQALGQPQHF. CDR3 sequence (DNA): TGTGCCAGTAGTAGACGACAGGCTCTGGGTCAGCCCCAGCATTTT.

The V gene is TRBV6-5, the J gene TRBJ2-7; 7 nucleotides agree with TRBD1. The germline CDR1 and CDR2 sequences are MNHEY and SVGAGI. V was pared by 5 bases and J by 5 bases, with 6 bases of the junction left unmatched. The CDR3 sequence is 13 residues long. The CDR3 coding sequence is TGTGCCAGCAGTCCGGGACAGCCGGACGAGCAGTACTTC. Amino acid sequence: CASSPGQPDEQYF.

Here the CDR3 reads CASSQQVTLGNTIYF. CDR3 bases: TGTGCCAGCAGCCAGCAGGTCACACTGGGAAACACCATATATTTT. The chain has TRBV3-1 (or the pseudogene TRBV3-2) and TRBJ1-3, with D unresolved. The germline V gene encodes CDR1 LGHDT and CDR2 YNNKEL (reference sequence). Trimming took 3 bases from V and 4 from J, leaving 13 bases between them. There are 15 residues in the CDR3.

The V and J genes are TRBV11-2 and TRBJ2-7; 7 bases are shared with TRBD1. The V and J ends lost 3 bases and 3 bases, in that order; junction bases with no gene match: 8. From germline, CDR1 is SGHAT and CDR2 FQNNGV. The CDR3 has 15 amino acids. The chain's CDR3 is CASSFPVQGHYEQYF. CDR3 DNA: TGTGCCAGCAGCTTTCCGGTACAGGGGCACTACGAGCAGTACTTC.

V usage is TRBV5-1 and J usage is TRBJ1-1; tentatively, D is TRBD1 (5 bases). Germline lookup yields CDR1 SGHRS and CDR2 YFSETQ. With 0 bases removed from V and 1 base from J, the gap between germline ends came to 10 bases. CDR3 length: 15 residues. In DNA, the CDR3 is TGCGCCAGCAGCTTGGAAAGGGGCGCGAACACTGAAGCTTTCTTT. This encodes CASSLERGANTEAFF.

The chain has TRBV19 and TRBJ1-1, with D unresolved. V was clipped by 1 base and J by 2 bases, with 14 bases between them. Germline V gene sequence: CDR1 LNHDA, CDR2 SQIVND (reference sequence). The CDR3 contains 16 residues. CDR3 loop: CASSIVAGRINTEAFF. The CDR3 DNA is TGTGCCAGTAGTATAGTGGCAGGCAGAATCAACACTGAAGCTTTCTTT.

The chain carries TRBV6-1 and TRBJ1-2; TRBD1 might be the D (6 bases). Germline V gene sequence: CDR1 MNHNS, CDR2 SASEGT. The CDR3 has 15 amino acids. The germline V and J ends were trimmed by 0 bases and 6 bases, with 14 bases remaining between them. The CDR3 DNA sequence: TGTGCCAGCAGTGAAGCGGGCCGCAGGGGCAATGGCTACACCTTC. Amino acids: CASSEAGRRGNGYTF.

This sequence joins TRBV10-2 and TRBJ1-6; unclear D gene. Germline V lookup: CDR1 WSHSY, CDR2 SAAADI. CDR3 length equals 11 residues. Trimming took 7 bases from V and 7 from J, leaving 5 bases between them. The CDR3 DNA reads TGCGCCAGCACTCAGAATTCACCCCTCCACTTT. Its protein product is CASTQNSPLHF.

Remarks on this clone: Other DNA sequences in this sample translate to the same CDR3. The chain recombines TRBV10-3 with TRBJ1-1; D uncertain. Germline V gene sequence: CDR1 ENHRY, CDR2 SYGVKD. The V end was cut by 0 bases, the J end by 4 bases, with 9 bases between. This CDR3 has 14 residues. CDR3 sequence: CAISESEGGTEAFF. The CDR3 DNA reads as TGTGCCATCAGTGAGTCGGAGGGTGGCACTGAAGCTTTCTTT.

The CDR3 loop reads CASSQTGYDSETQYF. The CDR3 DNA reads TGTGCCAGCAGCCAAACAGGTTACGACTCGGAGACCCAGTACTTC. The rearrangement uses TRBV4-2 and TRBJ2-5; weak D call: TRBD1 (5 bases). The germline CDR1 and CDR2 sequences are LGHNA and YNFKEQ. V lost 2 bases to trimming and J lost 5 bases, with 15 bases between them. CDR3 size: 15 residues.

The J gene is TRBJ1-2, the V gene TRBV7-2; no clear D. This CDR3 has 16 amino acids. Trimming cost V 1 base and J 3 bases, with 15 bases left between them. Germline loops: CDR1 SGHTA, CDR2 FQGNSA. The chain's CDR3 is CASSLEAGRAYYGYTF. DNA of the CDR3: TGTGCCAGCAGCTTAGAGGCGGGCAGAGCTTACTATGGCTACACCTTC. The whole variable domain, remainder taken from reference TRBV7-2 and TRBJ1-2, is GAGVSQSPSNKVTEKGKDVELRCDPISGHTALYWYRQSLGQGLEFLIYFQGNSAPDKSGLPSDRFSAERTGGSVSTLTIQRTQQEDSAVYLCASSLEAGRAYYGYTFGSGTRLTVV.

This clone was counted a few times. The chain recombines TRBV3-1 (or the pseudogene TRBV3-2) with TRBJ1-2, with 8 bases that match TRBD1. With 0 bases clipped from V and 0 bases from J, the junction kept 6 bases outside the gene matches. Germline V CDR1 and CDR2: LGHDT, YNNKEL (reference sequence). The CDR3 is 17 amino acids. Written as DNA, the CDR3 is TGTGCCAGCAGCCAAGATTTGGGGACAGGATCTAACTATGGCTACACCTTC. Amino acids: CASSQDLGTGSNYGYTF.

The genes are TRBV5-1 and TRBJ2-5; 7 bases agree with TRBD2. Germline assignment: CDR1 SGHRS and CDR2 YFSETQ. The CDR3 has 14 residues. V was pared by 5 bases and J by 2 bases, with 6 bases of the junction left unmatched. CDR3 sequence: CASRLGTTQETQYF. In DNA, the CDR3 is TGCGCCAGCAGACTCGGGACTACTCAAGAGACCCAGTACTTC.

V usage is TRBV18 and J usage is TRBJ2-1; 9 nucleotides align to TRBD1. CDR1 and CDR2 (germline): KGHSH, LQKENI. Germline trimming cut 6 bases from V and 9 bases from J; bases unmatched to any gene: 15. The CDR3 loop spans 16 amino acids. The DNA for the CDR3 is TGTGCCAGCTCGACGGCCGGGACAGGGTTAAGGGGTGAGCAGTTCTTC. It codes for CASSTAGTGLRGEQFF.

The chain carries TRBV29-1 and TRBJ1-5, with a weak D call TRBD1 (6 bases). Trimming left V 3 bases short and J 6 bases short, with 18 bases between. This CDR3 is built from 15 residues. Germline-derived CDR1 and CDR2 are SQVTM and ANQGSEA. The CDR3 loop reads CSVENPDSSGQPQHF. CDR3 nucleotides: TGCAGCGTTGAGAATCCGGACAGCTCAGGTCAGCCCCAGCATTTT.

The chain has TRBV5-4 and TRBJ2-5; 9 bases fit TRBD1. Unmatched junction bases numbered 8, after V lost 4 bases and J lost 4 bases. The CDR3 runs 15 residues. Germline values: CDR1 SGHNT, CDR2 YYREEE (reference sequence). The CDR3 reads CASSLRTGVSETQYF. DNA of the CDR3: TGTGCCAGCAGCCTCCGGACAGGGGTATCAGAGACCCAGTACTTC.

This sequence joins TRBV10-3 and TRBJ2-2; TRBD1 matches at 9 bases. Germline trimming cut 5 bases from V and 3 bases from J; bases unmatched to any gene: 4. CDR1 and CDR2 (germline): ENHRY, SYGVKD. The CDR3 extends over 15 amino acids. The CDR3 sequence: CAISPRDRDTGELFF. The DNA of the CDR3 is TGTGCCATCAGTCCCCGGGACAGGGACACCGGGGAGCTGTTTTTT.

This sequence joins TRBV20-1 and TRBJ1-6; 9 bases are shared with TRBD1. The CDR3 is made up of 18 amino acids. Per germline, CDR1 DFQATT and CDR2 SNEGSKA (reference sequence). Losses at the gene ends were 3 bases for V and 0 bases for J; bases not matched to a gene: 9. In DNA, the CDR3 is TGCAGTGCTAGTAGACAGGGGGTCTTAGGCTCCTATAATTCACCCCTCCACTTT. This sequence encodes CSASRQGVLGSYNSPLHF.

V and J are TRBV10-3 and TRBJ1-4, with 7 nucleotides matching TRBD1. The CDR3 extends over 17 amino acids. Looked up from germline, CDR1 is ENHRY and CDR2 is SYGVKD. V gave up 2 bases and J gave up 5 bases; unmatched junction bases: 11. CDR3 residues: CAISETIAGGRNEKLFF. CDR3 DNA sequence: TGTGCCATCAGTGAGACAATCGCAGGGGGGAGAAATGAAAAACTGTTTTTT.

The chain employs TRBV11-2 and TRBJ2-7; tentatively, D is TRBD1 (5 bases). Trimming removed 1 base from V and 4 bases from J, with 8 bases in between. Germline CDR1 reads SGHAT; CDR2 reads FQNNGV. The length of the CDR3 is 13 residues. Written as DNA, the CDR3 is TGTGCCAGCAGCTTAGGGGGCGGTTACGAGCAGTACTTC. This encodes CASSLGGGYEQYF.

The rearrangement uses TRBV4-2 and TRBJ2-3, with 11 bases fitting TRBD2. CDR1 is LGHNA and CDR2 is YNFKEQ in the germline V gene. Trimming removed 0 bases from V and 6 bases from J; junction bases left unmatched: 11. The CDR3 runs 18 residues. The CDR3 DNA reads TGTGCCAGCAGCCAAGATACCCATAGCGGGGGGGCCCGGGATACGCAGTATTTT. Encoded protein: CASSQDTHSGGARDTQYF.

The chain has TRBV7-9 and TRBJ1-2, with 7 bases aligning to TRBD1. With 1 base clipped from V and 5 bases from J, the junction kept 7 bases outside the gene matches. This CDR3 spans 15 amino acids. CDR1 is SEHNR, CDR2 FQNEAQ, per germline (reference sequence). The chain's CDR3 is CASSLGQGGPYGYTF. The CDR3 region has the DNA TGTGCCAGCAGCTTAGGACAGGGCGGGCCATATGGCTACACCTTC.

This clone was seen once. The chain joins TRBV19 to TRBJ1-1; possibly TRBD1 for D (5 bases). The CDR3 has 14 amino acids. Germline V gene data show CDR1 as LNHDA and CDR2 as SQIVND (reference sequence). Between the trimmed V and J ends, which lost 3 bases and 4 bases, there was a span of 12 bases. The CDR3 sequence is CASSIRGSGTEAFF. The CDR3 bases are TGTGCCAGTAGTATTAGGGGATCGGGCACTGAAGCTTTCTTT.

The chain couples TRBV18 to TRBJ1-1; D may be TRBD1 (6 bases). Deletions cut 6 bases from V and 1 base from J, with 15 bases between. This CDR3 contains 15 residues. Per germline, CDR1 KGHSH and CDR2 LQKENI. The CDR3 nucleotides read TGTGCCAGCTCTATTGATTTAGGGGGGAACACTGAAGCTTTCTTT. Translation gives CASSIDLGGNTEAFF.

The V gene is TRBV5-6, the J gene TRBJ2-7; D is unclear. CDR1 and CDR2 (germline): SGHDT, YYEEEE. Trimming shortened V by 2 bases and J by 0 bases, and 9 bases separated the two germline ends. This CDR3 contains 14 residues. Written as DNA, the CDR3 is TGTGCCAGCAGCTTCCGGCGGAGCTCCTACGAGCAGTACTTC. Translating it yields CASSFRRSSYEQYF.

This rearrangement joins TRBV5-1 to TRBJ2-7; perhaps TRBD2 as D (5 bases). V lost 0 bases, J lost 6 bases, and 22 bases lay in between. The CDR3 runs 17 residues. Germline lookup yields CDR1 SGHRS and CDR2 YFSETQ. The chain's CDR3 is CASSLGLLSDAGGEQYF. The CDR3 region has the DNA TGCGCCAGCAGCTTGGGCCTTCTAAGCGACGCCGGAGGCGAGCAGTACTTC.